There are many counts of the clone carrying this T cell receptor beta chain. Its specificity is not known. Sorting selected naive CD8 T cells with a CD8+CD4-CCR7+CD45RA+ phenotype. Germline CDR1 and CDR2: LGHNA and YNFKEQ. The CDR3 has 13 residues. Trimming pared 0 bases from V and 2 bases from J, leaving 4 bases between. MiXCR was run by TCRdb on the PCR reads, yielding one entry per CDR3 protein. The sample has some 93,000 distinct CDR3 sequences, about 21% seen once. The data originate from a study of molecular identifiers for immune sequencing clone quantification. The overall study: Four of five RNA aliquots from approximately 20,000 or 100,000 naive CD8 T cells were sequenced.

Study findings and constraints: Investigators reportedly could detect spiked Jurkat TCR RNA from one cell among around 930,000 naive cells.

The TCR originated in a human donor in good health. Some libraries in this study had Jurkat cell RNA spiked in. The material sequenced was naive CD8+ T cells from blood, with Jurkat cell RNA spiked in. Subset indicated: FACS-sorted CD8+CD4-CCR7+CD45RA+ naive T cells. This rearrangement joins TRBV4-2 to TRBJ2-5; unclear D gene. The CDR3 DNA is TGTGCCAGCAGCCAAGAGTCGCAAGAGACCCAGTACTTC. It yields the protein CASSQESQETQYF.